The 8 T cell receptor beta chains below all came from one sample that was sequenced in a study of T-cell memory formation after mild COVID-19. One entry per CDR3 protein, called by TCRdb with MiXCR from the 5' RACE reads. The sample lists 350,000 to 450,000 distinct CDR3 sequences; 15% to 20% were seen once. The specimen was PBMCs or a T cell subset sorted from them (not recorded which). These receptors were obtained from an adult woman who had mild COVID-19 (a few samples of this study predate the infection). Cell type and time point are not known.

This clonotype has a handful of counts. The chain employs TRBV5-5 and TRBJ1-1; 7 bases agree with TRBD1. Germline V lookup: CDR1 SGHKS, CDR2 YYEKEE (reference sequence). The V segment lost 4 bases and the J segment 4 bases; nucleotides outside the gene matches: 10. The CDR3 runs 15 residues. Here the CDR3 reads CASSPVWAGGTEAFF. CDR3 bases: TGTGCCAGCAGCCCAGTGTGGGCAGGGGGCACTGAAGCTTTCTTT.

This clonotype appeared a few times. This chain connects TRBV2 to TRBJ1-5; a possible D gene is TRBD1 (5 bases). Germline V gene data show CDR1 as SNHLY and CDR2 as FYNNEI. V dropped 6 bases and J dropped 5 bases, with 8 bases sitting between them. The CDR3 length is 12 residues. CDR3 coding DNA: TGTGCCAGCAGGACAGATTATCAGCCCCAGCATTTT. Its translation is CASRTDYQPQHF.

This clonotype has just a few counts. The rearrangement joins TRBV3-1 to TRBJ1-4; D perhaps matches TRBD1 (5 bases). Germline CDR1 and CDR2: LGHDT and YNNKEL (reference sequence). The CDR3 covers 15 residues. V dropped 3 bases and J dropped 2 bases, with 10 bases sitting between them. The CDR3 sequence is CASSQKGSTNEKLFF. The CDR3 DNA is TGTGCCAGCAGCCAGAAGGGGAGCACTAATGAAAAACTGTTTTTT.

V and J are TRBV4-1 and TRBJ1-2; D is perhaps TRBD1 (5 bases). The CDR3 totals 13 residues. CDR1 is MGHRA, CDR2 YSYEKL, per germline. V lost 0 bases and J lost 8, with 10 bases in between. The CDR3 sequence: CASSQEYRGGYTF. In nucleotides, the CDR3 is TGCGCCAGCAGCCAAGAATATCGGGGCGGCTACACCTTC.

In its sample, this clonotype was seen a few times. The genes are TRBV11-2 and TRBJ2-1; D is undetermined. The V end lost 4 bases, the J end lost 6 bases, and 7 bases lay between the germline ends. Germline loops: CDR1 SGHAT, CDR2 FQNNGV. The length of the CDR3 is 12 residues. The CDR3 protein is CASSSLTNEQFF. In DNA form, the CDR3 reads TGTGCCAGCAGCTCGCTCACCAATGAGCAGTTCTTC. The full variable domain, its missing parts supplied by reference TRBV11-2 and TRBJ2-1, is EAGVAQSPRYKIIEKRQSVAFWCNPISGHATLYWYQQILGQGPKLLIQFQNNGVVDDSQLPKDRFSAERLKGVDSTLKIQPAKLEDSAVYLCASSSLTNEQFFGPGTRLTVL.

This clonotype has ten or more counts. The DNA of the CDR3 is TGCGCCAGCCAACTAGCCGGGACCGGGGAGCTGTTTTTT. This codes for CASQLAGTGELFF. The rearrangement joins TRBV5-1 to TRBJ2-2, with D perhaps TRBD2 (6 bases). The V end was cut by 7 bases, the J end by 5 bases, with 12 bases between. The CDR3 loop spans 13 amino acids. The germline CDR1 and CDR2 sequences are SGHRS and YFSETQ. Based on the CDR3 plus reference TRBV5-1 and TRBJ2-2, the full variable domain is KAGVTQTPRYLIKTRGQQVTLSCSPISGHRSVSWYQQTPGQGLQFLFEYFSETQRNKGNFPGRFSGRQFSNSRSEMNVSTLELGDSALYLCASQLAGTGELFFGEGSRLTVL.

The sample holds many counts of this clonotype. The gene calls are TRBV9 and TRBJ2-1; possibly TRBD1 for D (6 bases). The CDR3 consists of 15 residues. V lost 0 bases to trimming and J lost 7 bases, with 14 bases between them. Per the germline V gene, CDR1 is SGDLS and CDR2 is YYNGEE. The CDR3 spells CASSVGTITGNEQFF. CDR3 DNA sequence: TGTGCCAGCAGCGTAGGTACAATCACAGGGAATGAGCAGTTCTTC.

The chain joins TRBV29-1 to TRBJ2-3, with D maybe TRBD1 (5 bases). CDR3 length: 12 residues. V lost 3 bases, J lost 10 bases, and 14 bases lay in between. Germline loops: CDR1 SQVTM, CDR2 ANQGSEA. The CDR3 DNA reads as TGCAGCGTTGACCAGGGTCGTCGCGCGCAGTATTTT. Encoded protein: CSVDQGRRAQYF.